This TCR beta chain was retrieved from a study of cytomegalovirus exposure and HLA in healthy donors. Study observations and caveats: Relative to equally common others, HLA-associated TCR beta chains showed greater clonal expansion in a later analysis. Some V segments (TRBV6-2 and TRBV6-3 among them) were excluded as indistinguishable.

With regard to this clone: Its antigen remains unidentified.

PCR employed 60 Vbeta and 13 Jbeta primers. Generated by immunoSEQ multiplex PCR, the TCRdb table keeps only in-frame clones and is missing some. Altogether some 150,000 clones are present, roughly 73% being singletons, with the ten largest covering 3% to 3.5%. The ends were cut back, 2 bases at V and 12 bases at J, with 17 bases in the middle. CDR1 is SGHAT, CDR2 FQNNGV, per germline. The length of the CDR3 is 13 residues. Sequencing was done on a sample of PBMCs. The TCR originated in a female donor in good health and CMV-seronegative. The chain couples TRBV11-2 to TRBJ2-7, with D possibly matching TRBD1 (6 bases). CDR3 nucleotides: TGTGCCAGCAGCTTAATGGTACTTGACAGGCCGTACTTC. Its protein is CASSLMVLDRPYF.